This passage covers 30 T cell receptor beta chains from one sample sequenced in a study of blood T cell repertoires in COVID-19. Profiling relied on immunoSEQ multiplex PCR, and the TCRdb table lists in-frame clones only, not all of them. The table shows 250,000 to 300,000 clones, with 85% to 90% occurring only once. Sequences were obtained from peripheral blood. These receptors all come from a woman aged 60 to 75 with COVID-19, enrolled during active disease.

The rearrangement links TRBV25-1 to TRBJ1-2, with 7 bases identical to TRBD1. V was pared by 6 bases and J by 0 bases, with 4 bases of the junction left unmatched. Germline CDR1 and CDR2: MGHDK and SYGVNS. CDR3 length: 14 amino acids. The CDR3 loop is CASSEDRPNYGYTF. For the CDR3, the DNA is TGTGCCAGCAGCGAGGACAGGCCTAACTATGGCTACACCTTC.

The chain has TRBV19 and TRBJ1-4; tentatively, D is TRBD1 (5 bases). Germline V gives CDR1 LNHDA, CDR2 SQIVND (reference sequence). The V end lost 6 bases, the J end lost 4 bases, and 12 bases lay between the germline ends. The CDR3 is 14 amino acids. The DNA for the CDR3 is TGTGCCAGTAGCTCCGACAGTAATAATGAAAAACTGTTTTTT. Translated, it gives CASSSDSNNEKLFF.

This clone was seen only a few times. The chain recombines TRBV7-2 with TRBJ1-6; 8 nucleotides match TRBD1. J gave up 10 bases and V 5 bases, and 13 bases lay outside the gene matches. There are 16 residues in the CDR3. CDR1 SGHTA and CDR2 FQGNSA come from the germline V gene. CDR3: CASSISSDRGRSPLHF. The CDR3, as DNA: TGTGCCAGCAGCATATCATCAGACAGGGGACGGTCACCCCTCCACTTT. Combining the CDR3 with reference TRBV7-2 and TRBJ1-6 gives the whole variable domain GAGVSQSPSNKVTEKGKDVELRCDPISGHTALYWYRQSLGQGLEFLIYFQGNSAPDKSGLPSDRFSAERTGGSVSTLTIQRTQQEDSAVYLCASSISSDRGRSPLHFGNGTRLTVT.

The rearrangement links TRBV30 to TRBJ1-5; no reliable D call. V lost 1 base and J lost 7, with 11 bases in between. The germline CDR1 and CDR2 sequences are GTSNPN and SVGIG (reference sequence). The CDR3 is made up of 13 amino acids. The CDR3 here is CAWSGGSGQPQHF. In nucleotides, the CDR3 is TGTGCCTGGAGTGGTGGGTCGGGGCAGCCCCAGCATTTT.

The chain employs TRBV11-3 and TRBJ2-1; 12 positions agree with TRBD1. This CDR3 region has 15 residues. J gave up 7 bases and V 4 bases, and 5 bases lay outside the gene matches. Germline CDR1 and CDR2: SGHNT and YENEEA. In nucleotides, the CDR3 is TGTGCCAGCAGCTATGGGACAGGGGGCAGAAATGAGCAGTTCTTC. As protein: CASSYGTGGRNEQFF.

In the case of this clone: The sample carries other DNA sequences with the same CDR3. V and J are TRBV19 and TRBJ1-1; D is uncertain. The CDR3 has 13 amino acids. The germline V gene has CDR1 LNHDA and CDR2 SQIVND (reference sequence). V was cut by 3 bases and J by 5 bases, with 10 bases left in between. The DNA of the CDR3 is TGTGCCAGTAGTATCGGCGTCGGGACTGAAGCTTTCTTT. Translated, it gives CASSIGVGTEAFF.

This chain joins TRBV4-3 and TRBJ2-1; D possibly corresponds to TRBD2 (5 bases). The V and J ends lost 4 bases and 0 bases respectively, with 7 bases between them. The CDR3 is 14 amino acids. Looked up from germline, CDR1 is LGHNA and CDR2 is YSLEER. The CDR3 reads CASSPGSSYNEQFF. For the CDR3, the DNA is TGCGCCAGCAGCCCGGGGAGCTCCTACAATGAGCAGTTCTTC.

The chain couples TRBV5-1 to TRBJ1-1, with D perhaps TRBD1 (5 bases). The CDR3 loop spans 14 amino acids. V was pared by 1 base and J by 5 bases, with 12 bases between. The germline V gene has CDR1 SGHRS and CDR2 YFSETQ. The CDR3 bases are TGCGCCAGCAGCTTGCAGGGTGTACATACTGAAGCTTTCTTT. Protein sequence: CASSLQGVHTEAFF. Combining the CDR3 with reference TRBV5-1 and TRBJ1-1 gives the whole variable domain KAGVTQTPRYLIKTRGQQVTLSCSPISGHRSVSWYQQTPGQGLQFLFEYFSETQRNKGNFPGRFSGRQFSNSRSEMNVSTLELGDSALYLCASSLQGVHTEAFFGQGTRLTVV.

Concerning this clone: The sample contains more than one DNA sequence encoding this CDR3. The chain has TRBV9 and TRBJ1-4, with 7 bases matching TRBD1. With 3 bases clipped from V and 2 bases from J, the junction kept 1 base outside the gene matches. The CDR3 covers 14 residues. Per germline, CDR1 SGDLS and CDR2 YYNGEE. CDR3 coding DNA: TGTGCCAGCAGCGCGGGACAGACTAATGAAAAACTGTTTTTT. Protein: CASSAGQTNEKLFF.

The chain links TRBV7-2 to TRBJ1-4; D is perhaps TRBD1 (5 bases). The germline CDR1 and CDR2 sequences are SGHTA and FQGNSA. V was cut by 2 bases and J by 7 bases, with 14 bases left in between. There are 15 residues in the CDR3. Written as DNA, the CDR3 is TGTGCCAGCAGCTTAACTCCGGGACTGAGTGAAAAACTGTTTTTT. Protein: CASSLTPGLSEKLFF.

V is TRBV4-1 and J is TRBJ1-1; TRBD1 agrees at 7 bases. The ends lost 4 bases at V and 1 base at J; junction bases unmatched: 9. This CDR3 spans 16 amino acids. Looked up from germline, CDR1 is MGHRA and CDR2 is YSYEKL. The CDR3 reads CASSPRGQWANTEAFF. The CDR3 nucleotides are TGCGCCAGCAGCCCCAGGGGACAGTGGGCGAACACTGAAGCTTTCTTT.

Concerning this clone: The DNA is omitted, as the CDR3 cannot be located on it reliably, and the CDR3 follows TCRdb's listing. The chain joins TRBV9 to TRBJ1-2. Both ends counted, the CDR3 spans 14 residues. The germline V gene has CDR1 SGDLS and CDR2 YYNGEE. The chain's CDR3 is CASSVGVGSYGHTF.

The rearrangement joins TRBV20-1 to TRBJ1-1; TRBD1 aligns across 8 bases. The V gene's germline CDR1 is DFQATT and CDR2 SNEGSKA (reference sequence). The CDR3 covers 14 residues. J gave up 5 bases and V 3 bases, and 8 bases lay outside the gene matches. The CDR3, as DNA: TGCAGTGCTAGTAGACAGGGGTCGAAGACTGAAGCTTTCTTT. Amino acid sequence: CSASRQGSKTEAFF.

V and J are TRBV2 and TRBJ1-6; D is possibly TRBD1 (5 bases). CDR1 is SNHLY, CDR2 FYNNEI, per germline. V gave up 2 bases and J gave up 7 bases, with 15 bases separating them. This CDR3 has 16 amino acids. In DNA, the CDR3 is TGTGCCAGCAGTGAAAATTCAGGGTGGGGAAATTCACCCCTCCACTTT. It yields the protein CASSENSGWGNSPLHF.

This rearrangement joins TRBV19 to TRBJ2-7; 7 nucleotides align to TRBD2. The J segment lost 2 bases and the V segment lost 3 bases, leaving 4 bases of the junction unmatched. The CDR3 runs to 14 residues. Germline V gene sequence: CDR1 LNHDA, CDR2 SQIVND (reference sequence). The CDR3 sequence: CASSIQGGAYEQYF. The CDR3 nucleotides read TGTGCCAGTAGTATCCAGGGAGGGGCCTACGAGCAGTACTTC.

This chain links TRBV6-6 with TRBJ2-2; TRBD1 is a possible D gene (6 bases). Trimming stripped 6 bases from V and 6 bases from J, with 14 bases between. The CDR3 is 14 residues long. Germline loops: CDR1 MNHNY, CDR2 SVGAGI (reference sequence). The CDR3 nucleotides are TGTGCCAGCAGGCGTAACAGGGACGCCGGGGAGCTGTTTTTT. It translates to CASRRNRDAGELFF.

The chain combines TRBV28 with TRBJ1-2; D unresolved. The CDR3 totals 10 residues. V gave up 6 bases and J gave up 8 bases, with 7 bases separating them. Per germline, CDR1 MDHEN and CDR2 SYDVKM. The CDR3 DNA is TGTGCCAGCAGCGGTTACGGCTACACCTTC. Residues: CASSGYGYTF.

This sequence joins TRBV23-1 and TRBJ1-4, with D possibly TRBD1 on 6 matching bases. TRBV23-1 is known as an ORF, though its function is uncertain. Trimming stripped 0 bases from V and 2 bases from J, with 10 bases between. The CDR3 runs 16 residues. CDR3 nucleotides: TGCGCCAGCAGTCAATCGATCAGGGGCACTAATGAAAAACTGTTTTTT. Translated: CASSQSIRGTNEKLFF.

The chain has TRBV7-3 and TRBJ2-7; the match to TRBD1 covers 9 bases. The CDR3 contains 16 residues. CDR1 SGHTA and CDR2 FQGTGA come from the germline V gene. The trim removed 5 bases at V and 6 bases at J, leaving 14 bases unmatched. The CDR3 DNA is TGTGCCAGCAGCCCCACGCCCGGGACAGGGAAGGGCGAGCAGTACTTC. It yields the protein CASSPTPGTGKGEQYF. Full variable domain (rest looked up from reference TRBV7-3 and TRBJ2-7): GAGVSQTPSNKVTEKGKYVELRCDPISGHTALYWYRQSLGQGPEFLIYFQGTGAADDSGLPNDRFFAVRPEGSVSTLKIQRTERGDSAVYLCASSPTPGTGKGEQYFGPGTRLTVT.

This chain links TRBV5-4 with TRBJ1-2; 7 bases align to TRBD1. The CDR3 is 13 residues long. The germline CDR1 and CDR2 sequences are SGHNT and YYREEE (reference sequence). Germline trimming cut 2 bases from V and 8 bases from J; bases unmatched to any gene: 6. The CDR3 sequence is CASSFGQERGYTF. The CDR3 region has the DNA TGTGCCAGCAGCTTTGGACAGGAGAGGGGCTACACCTTC.

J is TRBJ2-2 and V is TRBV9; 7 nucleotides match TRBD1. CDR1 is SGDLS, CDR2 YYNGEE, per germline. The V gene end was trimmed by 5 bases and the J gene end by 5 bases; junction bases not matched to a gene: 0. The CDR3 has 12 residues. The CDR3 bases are TGTGCCAGCAGGACAGGGACCGGGGAGCTGTTTTTT. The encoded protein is CASRTGTGELFF. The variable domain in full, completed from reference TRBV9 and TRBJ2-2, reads DSGVTQTPKHLITATGQRVTLRCSPRSGDLSVYWYQQSLDQGLQFLIQYYNGEERAKGNILERFSAQQFPDLHSELNLSSLELGDSALYFCASRTGTGELFFGEGSRLTVL.

The CDR3 loop is CASSPRAIGSYNSPLHF. The CDR3 DNA reads TGTGCCAGCTCACCACGGGCGATCGGCTCCTATAATTCACCCCTCCACTTT. The gene calls are TRBV18 and TRBJ1-6; no clear D. V lost 1 base, J lost 0 bases, and 10 bases lay in between. Germline V gives CDR1 KGHSH, CDR2 LQKENI. The CDR3 extends over 17 amino acids. Full variable domain (outside the CDR3, taken from reference TRBV18 and TRBJ1-6): NAGVMQNPRHLVRRRGQEARLRCSPMKGHSHVYWYRQLPEEGLKFMVYLQKENIIDESGMPKERFSAEFPKEGPSILRIQQVVRGDSAAYFCASSPRAIGSYNSPLHFGNGTRLTVT.

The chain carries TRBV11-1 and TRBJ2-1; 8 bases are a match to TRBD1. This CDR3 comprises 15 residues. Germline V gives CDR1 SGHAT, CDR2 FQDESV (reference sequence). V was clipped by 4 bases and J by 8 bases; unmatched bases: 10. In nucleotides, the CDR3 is TGTGCCAGCAGCTCCTTCAGGGGGCCCCTCGATGAGCAGTTCTTC. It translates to CASSSFRGPLDEQFF.

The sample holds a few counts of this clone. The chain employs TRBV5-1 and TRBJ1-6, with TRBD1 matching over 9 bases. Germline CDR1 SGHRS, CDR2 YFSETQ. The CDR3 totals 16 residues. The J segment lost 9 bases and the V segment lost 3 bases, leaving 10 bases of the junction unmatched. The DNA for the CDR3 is TGCGCCAGCAGCTATAAACCGGGACAGGGAAGTTCACCCCTCCACTTT. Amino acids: CASSYKPGQGSSPLHF. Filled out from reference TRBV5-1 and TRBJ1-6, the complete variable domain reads KAGVTQTPRYLIKTRGQQVTLSCSPISGHRSVSWYQQTPGQGLQFLFEYFSETQRNKGNFPGRFSGRQFSNSRSEMNVSTLELGDSALYLCASSYKPGQGSSPLHFGNGTRLTVT.

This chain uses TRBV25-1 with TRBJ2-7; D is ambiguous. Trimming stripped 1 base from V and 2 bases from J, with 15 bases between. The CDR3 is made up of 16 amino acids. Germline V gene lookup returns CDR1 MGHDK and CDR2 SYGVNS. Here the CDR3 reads CASSESRDSPPYEQYF. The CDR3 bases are TGTGCCAGCAGTGAATCCCGCGACTCTCCCCCCTACGAGCAGTACTTC.

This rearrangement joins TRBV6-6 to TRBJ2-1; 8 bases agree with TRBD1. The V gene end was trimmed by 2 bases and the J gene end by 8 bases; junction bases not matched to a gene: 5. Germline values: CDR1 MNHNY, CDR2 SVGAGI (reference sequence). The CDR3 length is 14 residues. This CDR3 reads CASSYQGARDEQFF. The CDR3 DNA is TGTGCCAGCAGTTACCAGGGGGCGAGAGATGAGCAGTTCTTC.

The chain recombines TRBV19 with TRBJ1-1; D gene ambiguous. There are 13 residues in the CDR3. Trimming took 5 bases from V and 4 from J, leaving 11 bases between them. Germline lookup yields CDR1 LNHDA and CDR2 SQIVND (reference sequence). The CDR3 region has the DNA TGTGCCAGTAGTCGGTATTATGGCACTGAAGCTTTCTTT. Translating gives CASSRYYGTEAFF.

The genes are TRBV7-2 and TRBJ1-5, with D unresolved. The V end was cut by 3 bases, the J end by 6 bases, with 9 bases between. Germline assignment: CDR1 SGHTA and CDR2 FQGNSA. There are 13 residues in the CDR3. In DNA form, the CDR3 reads TGTGCCAGCAGCTTCCGGGGTGGTCAGCCCCAGCATTTT. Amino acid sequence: CASSFRGGQPQHF.

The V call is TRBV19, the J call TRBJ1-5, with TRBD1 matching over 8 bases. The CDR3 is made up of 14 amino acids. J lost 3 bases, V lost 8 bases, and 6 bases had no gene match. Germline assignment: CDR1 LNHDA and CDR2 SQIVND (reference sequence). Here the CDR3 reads CASSWTGLNQPQHF. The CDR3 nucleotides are TGTGCCAGTTCCTGGACAGGGCTCAATCAGCCCCAGCATTTT.

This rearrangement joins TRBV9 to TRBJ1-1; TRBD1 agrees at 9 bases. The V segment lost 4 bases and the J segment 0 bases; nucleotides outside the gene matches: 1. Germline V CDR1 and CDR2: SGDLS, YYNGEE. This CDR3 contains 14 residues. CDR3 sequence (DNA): TGTGCCAGCAGCCACAGGGGGCTGAACACTGAAGCTTTCTTT. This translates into CASSHRGLNTEAFF.